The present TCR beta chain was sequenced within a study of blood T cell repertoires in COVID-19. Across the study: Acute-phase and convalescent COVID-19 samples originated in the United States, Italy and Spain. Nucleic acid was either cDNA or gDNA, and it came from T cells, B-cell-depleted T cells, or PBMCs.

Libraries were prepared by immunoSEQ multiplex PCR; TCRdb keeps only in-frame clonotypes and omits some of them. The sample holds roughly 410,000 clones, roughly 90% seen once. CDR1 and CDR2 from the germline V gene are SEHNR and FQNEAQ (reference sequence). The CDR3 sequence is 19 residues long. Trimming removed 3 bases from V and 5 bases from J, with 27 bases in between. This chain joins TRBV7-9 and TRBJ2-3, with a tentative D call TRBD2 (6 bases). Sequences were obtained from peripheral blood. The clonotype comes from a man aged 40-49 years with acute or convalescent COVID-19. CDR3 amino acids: CASSFEGGSYLTTQDTQYF. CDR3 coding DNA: TGTGCCAGCAGCTTCGAGGGAGGCTCATACCTTACAACCCAAGATACGCAGTATTTT.